The 12 T cell receptor beta chains presented below share a single source sample, sequenced in a study of CD8 T cells in Susac syndrome. The RNA, about 0.45 to 1 ug, was put through reverse transcription using random hexamers. TCRdb independently ran MiXCR on the immunoSEQ multiplex PCR reads; one entry per CDR3 protein. The sample lists 250,000 to 300,000 distinct CDR3 sequences, 80% to 90% occurring once. The sample comprised CD8+ T cells from PBMCs. These receptors were taken from a human donor with multiple sclerosis.

The V and J genes are TRBV28 and TRBJ1-2; D remains unclear. From germline, CDR1 is MDHEN and CDR2 SYDVKM. This CDR3 is 14 amino acids long. The V and J ends lost 6 bases and 4 bases respectively, with 15 bases between them. The chain's CDR3 is CASRRTYVSYGYTF. The CDR3 DNA reads TGTGCCAGCAGACGGACCTATGTATCCTATGGCTACACCTTC.

The sample holds a few counts of this clonotype. The V gene is TRBV7-9, the J gene TRBJ1-1, with no clear D. Germline values: CDR1 SEHNR, CDR2 FQNEAQ (reference sequence). V was cut by 6 bases and J by 6 bases, with 8 bases left in between. The CDR3 length is 11 residues. In DNA form, the CDR3 reads TGTGCCAGCAGTTTGGCCCCTGAAGCTTTCTTT. Residues: CASSLAPEAFF.

The gene calls are TRBV27 and TRBJ2-4, with unresolved D. The V gene's germline CDR1 is MNHEY and CDR2 SMNVEV (reference sequence). V was pared by 6 bases and J by 0 bases, with 9 bases between. This CDR3 contains 14 residues. CDR3 nucleotide sequence: TGTGCCAGCAGGCCGGACGGAGCCAAAAACATTCAGTACTTC. Protein sequence: CASRPDGAKNIQYF.

V gene TRBV28 combines with J gene TRBJ2-3; 7 nucleotides agree with TRBD1. Germline CDR1 reads MDHEN; CDR2 reads SYDVKM. This CDR3 comprises 12 residues. With 5 bases clipped from V and 8 bases from J, the junction kept 4 bases outside the gene matches. CDR3 protein: CASSPDRVTQYF. The CDR3 coding sequence is TGTGCCAGCAGTCCCGACAGGGTTACGCAGTATTTT.

The chain is built from TRBV9 and TRBJ1-1; the match to TRBD1 covers 8 bases. The V segment lost 4 bases and the J segment 10 bases; nucleotides outside the gene matches: 6. The CDR3 has 12 amino acids. The germline V gene encodes CDR1 SGDLS and CDR2 YYNGEE. CDR3: CASSTADRGAFF. The DNA for the CDR3 is TGTGCCAGCAGCACCGCCGACAGGGGAGCTTTCTTT.

In DNA, the CDR3 is TGTGCCAGCAGCGATGCAGGCCCCAGGGGGGAGACCCAGTACTTC. This gives the protein CASSDAGPRGETQYF. V and J are TRBV7-9 and TRBJ2-5; TRBD1 aligns across 7 bases. The CDR3 consists of 15 residues. Germline lookup yields CDR1 SEHNR and CDR2 FQNEAQ (reference sequence). V lost 5 bases, J lost 5 bases, and 11 bases stayed unmatched. The full variable domain, in which reference TRBV7-9 and TRBJ2-5 provide the parts outside the CDR3, is DTGVSQNPRHKITKRGQNVTFRCDPISEHNRLYWYRQTLGQGPEFLTYFQNEAQLEKSRLLSDRFSAERPKGSFSTLEIQRTEQGDSAMYLCASSDAGPRGETQYFGPGTRLLVL.

CDR3 DNA: TGTGCTAGTGGTTGGGGCACCGGGGAGCTGTTTTTT. Amino acid sequence: CASGWGTGELFF. The chain employs TRBV12-5 and TRBJ2-2; D gene unclear. Germline CDR1 and CDR2: LGHNT and FRNRAP. The CDR3 is 12 amino acids. Trimming took 4 bases from V and 4 from J, leaving 4 bases between them.

The chain employs TRBV6-5 and TRBJ2-2; 7 nucleotides align to TRBD2. J was trimmed by 7 bases and V by 0 bases; bases with no gene match: 8. The CDR3 is 16 amino acids. In germline, CDR1 is MNHEY, CDR2 SVGAGI. DNA for the CDR3: TGTGCCAGCAGTTACTCGATCTCTGGGAGGGGCGGGGAGCTGTTTTTT. Amino acid sequence: CASSYSISGRGGELFF.

The chain employs TRBV4-1 and TRBJ2-1, with TRBD1 identical over 9 bases. The germline gives CDR1 MGHRA, CDR2 YSYEKL. The ends lost 0 bases at V and 6 bases at J; junction bases unmatched: 6. The length of the CDR3 is 16 residues. This CDR3 is CASSQDPRTGVNEQFF. CDR3 coding DNA: TGCGCCAGCAGCCAAGATCCCAGGACAGGGGTCAATGAGCAGTTCTTC.

This clonotype was counted only a few times. The V and J genes are TRBV5-5 and TRBJ1-2; no clear D gene. Germline V gene data show CDR1 as SGHKS and CDR2 as YYEKEE (reference sequence). V shed 1 base and J shed 6 bases, with 7 bases lying between them. This CDR3 region has 12 residues. The CDR3 loop reads CASSLPGDGYTF. The CDR3 nucleotides read TGTGCCAGCAGCTTGCCCGGGGATGGCTACACCTTC.

This clonotype was seen only once. The V and J genes are TRBV30 and TRBJ2-7; D remains unclear. Germline-derived CDR1 and CDR2 are GTSNPN and SVGIG (reference sequence). This CDR3 comprises 13 residues. Trimming removed 2 bases from V and 3 bases from J, with 11 bases in between. Written as DNA, the CDR3 is TGTGCCTGGAGTCACGGTCGTAGCTACGAGCAGTACTTC. Protein sequence: CAWSHGRSYEQYF.

The chain carries TRBV30 and TRBJ1-2; 10 bases match TRBD1. The CDR3 is 14 amino acids. In germline, CDR1 is GTSNPN, CDR2 SVGIG (reference sequence). Germline trimming cut 2 bases from V and 5 bases from J; bases unmatched to any gene: 5. The DNA for the CDR3 is TGTGCCTGGAGTCCCGGGACAGGGGCGTATGGCTACACCTTC. This sequence encodes CAWSPGTGAYGYTF.